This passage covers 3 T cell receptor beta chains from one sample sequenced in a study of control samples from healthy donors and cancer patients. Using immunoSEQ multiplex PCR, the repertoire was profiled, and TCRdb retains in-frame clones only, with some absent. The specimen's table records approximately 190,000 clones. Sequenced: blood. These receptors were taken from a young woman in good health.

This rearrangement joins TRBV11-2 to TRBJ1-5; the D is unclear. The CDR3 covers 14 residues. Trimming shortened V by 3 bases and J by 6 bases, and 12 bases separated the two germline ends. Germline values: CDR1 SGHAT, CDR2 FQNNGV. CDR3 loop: CASSFGRVRQPQHF. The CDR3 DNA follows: TGTGCCAGCAGCTTCGGTAGGGTACGTCAGCCCCAGCATTTT.

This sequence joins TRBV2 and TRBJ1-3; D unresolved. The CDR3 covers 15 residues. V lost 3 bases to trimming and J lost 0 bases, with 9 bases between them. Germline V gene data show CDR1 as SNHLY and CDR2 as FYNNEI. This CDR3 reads CASSEIPLSGNTIYF. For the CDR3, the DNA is TGTGCCAGCAGTGAGATACCGCTCTCTGGAAACACCATATATTTT.

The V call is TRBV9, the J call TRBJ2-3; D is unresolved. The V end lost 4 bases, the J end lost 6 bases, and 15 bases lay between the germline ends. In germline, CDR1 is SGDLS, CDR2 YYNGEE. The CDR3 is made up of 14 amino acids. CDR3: CASSPPDGVDTQYF. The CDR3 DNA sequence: TGTGCCAGCAGCCCTCCGGACGGTGTGGATACGCAGTATTTT.